A single sample gave rise to the 17 T cell receptor beta chains below, sequenced in a study of CD4 T cells in relation to SARS-CoV-2 and coronaviruses. No antigens are known for them. TCRdb keeps only in-frame clones here, not all; method: immunoSEQ multiplex PCR. This sample yields around 30,000 clones, of which more than 65% are seen a single time; around 3% belongs to the top ten. The sample taken for sequencing was memory CD4+ T cells from PBMCs, cultured in vitro. These receptors all stem from an adult with COVID-19.

The count of this clone is one. J is TRBJ2-1 and V is TRBV11-3; 10 nucleotides line up with TRBD2. The junction had 6 bases not matched to a gene; V was cut back by 0 bases and J by 7 bases. This CDR3 is 16 amino acids long. Germline V gene sequence: CDR1 SGHNT, CDR2 YENEEA. The CDR3, as DNA: TGTGCCAGCAGCTTAGAGTCTAGCGGGAGAGATAATGAGCAGTTCTTC. Residues: CASSLESSGRDNEQFF.

V usage is TRBV5-1 and J usage is TRBJ2-7; possible D gene TRBD1, 5 bases. V was pared by 1 base and J by 0 bases, with 11 bases between. CDR3 size: 15 residues. Germline V gives CDR1 SGHRS, CDR2 YFSETQ. For the CDR3, the DNA is TGCGCCAGCAGCTTGACGACAGCGAGCTCCTACGAGCAGTACTTC. Translation: CASSLTTASSYEQYF.

The chain couples TRBV6-5 to TRBJ2-7; perhaps D is TRBD1 or TRBD2 (5 bases each). From germline, CDR1 is MNHEY and CDR2 SVGAGI. The CDR3 runs 13 residues. The V and J ends lost 7 bases and 9 bases respectively, with 19 bases between them. CDR3 nucleotides: TGTGCCAGCATCGAGAGGGGCCCCATGGTGCAGTACTTC. This gives the protein CASIERGPMVQYF.

The chain carries TRBV2 and TRBJ2-1; 9 bases map to TRBD2. V lost 0 bases, J lost 14 bases, and 5 bases stayed unmatched. Germline-derived CDR1 and CDR2 are SNHLY and FYNNEI. The CDR3 has 13 residues. CDR3 nucleotides: TGTGCCAGCAGTGAAGCTAGCGGGAGTCTTGAGTTCTTC. It is translated as CASSEASGSLEFF. Drawing the rest from reference TRBV2 and TRBJ2-1, the complete variable domain is EPEVTQTPSHQVTQMGQEVILRCVPISNHLYFYWYRQILGQKVEFLVSFYNNEISEKSEIFDDQFSVERPDGSNFTLKIRSTKLEDSAMYFCASSEASGSLEFFGPGTRLTVL.

This sequence joins TRBV6-5 and TRBJ2-5; no reliable D call. Germline loops: CDR1 MNHEY, CDR2 SVGAGI. Trimming took 7 bases from V and 2 from J, leaving 5 bases between them. The CDR3 spans 11 residues. CDR3 bases: TGTGCCAGCAAGTATCAAGAGACCCAGTACTTC. Translated: CASKYQETQYF.

The CDR3 spells CASIPEGQSGKLFF. In DNA form, the CDR3 reads TGTGCCAGTATTCCAGAGGGACAGTCCGGGAAACTGTTTTTT. The rearrangement links TRBV19 to TRBJ1-4, with 7 bases fitting TRBD1. J gave up 11 bases and V 7 bases, and 13 bases lay outside the gene matches. Germline V CDR1 and CDR2: LNHDA, SQIVND (reference sequence). The CDR3 loop spans 14 amino acids.

This chain connects TRBV19 to TRBJ1-5; D might be TRBD1 (5 bases). V lost 7 bases, J lost 1 base, and 26 bases lay in between. Germline values: CDR1 LNHDA, CDR2 SQIVND (reference sequence). The CDR3 has 19 residues. CDR3 nucleotides: TGTGCCAGTATGGGACTTGAGGGGCGCGGGTTGGTGAGCAATCAGCCCCAGCATTTT. Translated, it gives CASMGLEGRGLVSNQPQHF.

V gene TRBV18 combines with J gene TRBJ1-4; the D is unclear. The CDR3 spans 11 residues. The germline gives CDR1 KGHSH, CDR2 LQKENI. V was trimmed by 3 bases and J by 7 bases, leaving 3 bases between them. CDR3 in amino acids: CASSPGEKLFF. The CDR3 region has the DNA TGTGCCAGCTCACCCGGTGAAAAACTGTTTTTT.

This clone has a single count. The CDR3 DNA is TGCGCCAGCAGCAGTTCACTAGCGAGAGTCTACAATGAGCAGTTCTTC. Amino acid sequence: CASSSSLARVYNEQFF. The V call is TRBV5-1, the J call TRBJ2-1, with 7 bases that match TRBD2. CDR3 length equals 16 residues. Losses at the gene ends were 4 bases for V and 3 bases for J; bases not matched to a gene: 10. Per the germline V gene, CDR1 is SGHRS and CDR2 is YFSETQ. Full variable domain (remainder filled in from reference TRBV5-1 and TRBJ2-1): KAGVTQTPRYLIKTRGQQVTLSCSPISGHRSVSWYQQTPGQGLQFLFEYFSETQRNKGNFPGRFSGRQFSNSRSEMNVSTLELGDSALYLCASSSSLARVYNEQFFGPGTRLTVL.

This clone was seen just once. The V gene is TRBV5-1, the J gene TRBJ2-7; D is perhaps TRBD2 (6 bases). CDR1 SGHRS and CDR2 YFSETQ come from the germline V gene. This CDR3 comprises 15 residues. Trimming cost V 0 bases and J 2 bases, with 12 bases left between them. The CDR3 region is CASSLGLGRTYEQYF. In DNA, the CDR3 is TGCGCCAGCAGCTTGGGACTAGGAAGGACCTACGAGCAGTACTTC. The full variable domain, completed using reference TRBV5-1 and TRBJ2-7, is KAGVTQTPRYLIKTRGQQVTLSCSPISGHRSVSWYQQTPGQGLQFLFEYFSETQRNKGNFPGRFSGRQFSNSRSEMNVSTLELGDSALYLCASSLGLGRTYEQYFGPGTRLTVT.

The chain recombines TRBV27 with TRBJ2-1; TRBD2 is a possible D gene (5 bases). Germline V gene lookup returns CDR1 MNHEY and CDR2 SMNVEV (reference sequence). V was clipped by 8 bases and J by 5 bases, with 16 bases between them. The CDR3 contains 14 residues. The DNA for the CDR3 is TGTGCCAGCCTTAGCGATAAAGCCGACAATGAGCAGTTCTTC. This translates into CASLSDKADNEQFF.

This clone was seen a few times. The V gene is TRBV28, the J gene TRBJ2-2, with unresolved D. Germline V CDR1 and CDR2: MDHEN, SYDVKM. Trimming left V 6 bases short and J 1 base short, with 6 bases between. The CDR3 length is 13 residues. The CDR3, as DNA: TGTGCCAGCAGCTCTTTGAACACCGGGGAGCTGTTTTTT. Its translation is CASSSLNTGELFF.

The chain carries TRBV19 and TRBJ2-1; D perhaps matches TRBD1 (5 bases). The CDR3 spans 15 residues. CDR1 is LNHDA, CDR2 SQIVND, per germline (reference sequence). V was pared by 3 bases and J by 0 bases, with 9 bases between. In nucleotides, the CDR3 is TGTGCCAGTAGTATCACAGGTAGCTCCTACAATGAGCAGTTCTTC. The encoded protein is CASSITGSSYNEQFF.

This chain links TRBV14 with TRBJ2-3; perhaps TRBD1 as D (6 bases). Germline V lookup: CDR1 SGHDN, CDR2 FVKESK. Trimming cost V 1 base and J 0 bases, with 14 bases left between them. The CDR3 has 17 amino acids. CDR3 bases: TGTGCCAGCAGCCAAGGCGTCGGCAGGGGAAGCACAGATACGCAGTATTTT. This encodes CASSQGVGRGSTDTQYF.

V gene TRBV6-2 or TRBV6-3 combines with J gene TRBJ2-3; 8 bases line up with TRBD2. The CDR3 runs 15 residues. Germline-derived CDR1 and CDR2 are MNHEY and SVGEGT. V was clipped by 2 bases and J by 5 bases; unmatched bases: 6. CDR3 loop: CASSYPGGPGDTQYF. The CDR3 DNA follows: TGTGCCAGCAGTTACCCGGGAGGGCCGGGAGATACGCAGTATTTT.

The chain has TRBV7-2 and TRBJ2-1; 8 bases fit TRBD2. The CDR3 is 17 amino acids. CDR1 is SGHTA, CDR2 FQGNSA, per germline. V trimming: 2 bases; J trimming: 4 bases; junction bases outside the gene matches: 10. This CDR3 is CASSLLRGTGGYNEQFF. The CDR3 nucleotides read TGTGCCAGCAGCTTATTGCGCGGGACGGGAGGGTACAATGAGCAGTTCTTC.

The gene calls are TRBV14 and TRBJ2-1; D is possibly TRBD1 or TRBD2 (5 bases each). V lost 3 bases and J lost 3, with 12 bases in between. Germline V gene sequence: CDR1 SGHDN, CDR2 FVKESK. This CDR3 spans 15 amino acids. CDR3 sequence reads: CASSQGTLGYNEQFF. The CDR3 nucleotides read TGTGCCAGCAGCCAGGGGACCCTCGGCTACAATGAGCAGTTCTTC.